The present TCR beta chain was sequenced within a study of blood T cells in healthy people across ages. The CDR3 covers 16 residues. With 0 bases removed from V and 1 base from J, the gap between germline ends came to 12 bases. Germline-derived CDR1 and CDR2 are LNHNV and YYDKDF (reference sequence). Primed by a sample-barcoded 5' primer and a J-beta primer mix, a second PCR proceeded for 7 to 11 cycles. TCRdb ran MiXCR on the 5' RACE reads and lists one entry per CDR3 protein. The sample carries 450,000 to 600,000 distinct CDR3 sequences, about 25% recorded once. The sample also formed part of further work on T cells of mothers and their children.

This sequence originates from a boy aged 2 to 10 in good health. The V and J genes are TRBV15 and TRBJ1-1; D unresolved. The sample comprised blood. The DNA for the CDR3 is TGTGCCACCAGCAGAGATCGAGTAGCCACGAACACTGAAGCTTTCTTT. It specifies CATSRDRVATNTEAFF.